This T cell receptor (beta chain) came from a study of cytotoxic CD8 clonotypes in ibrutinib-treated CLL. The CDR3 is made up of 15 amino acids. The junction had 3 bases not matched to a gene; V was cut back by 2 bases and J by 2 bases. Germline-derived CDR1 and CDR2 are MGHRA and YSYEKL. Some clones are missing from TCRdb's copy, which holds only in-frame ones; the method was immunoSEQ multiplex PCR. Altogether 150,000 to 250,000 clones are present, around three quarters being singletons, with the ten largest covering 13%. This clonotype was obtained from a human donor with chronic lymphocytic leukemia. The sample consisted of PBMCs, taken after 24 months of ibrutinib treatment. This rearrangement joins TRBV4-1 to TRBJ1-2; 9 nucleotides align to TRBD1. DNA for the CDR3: TGCGCCAGCAGCCAATCCGGGACAGGGAACTATGGCTACACCTTC. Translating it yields CASSQSGTGNYGYTF.